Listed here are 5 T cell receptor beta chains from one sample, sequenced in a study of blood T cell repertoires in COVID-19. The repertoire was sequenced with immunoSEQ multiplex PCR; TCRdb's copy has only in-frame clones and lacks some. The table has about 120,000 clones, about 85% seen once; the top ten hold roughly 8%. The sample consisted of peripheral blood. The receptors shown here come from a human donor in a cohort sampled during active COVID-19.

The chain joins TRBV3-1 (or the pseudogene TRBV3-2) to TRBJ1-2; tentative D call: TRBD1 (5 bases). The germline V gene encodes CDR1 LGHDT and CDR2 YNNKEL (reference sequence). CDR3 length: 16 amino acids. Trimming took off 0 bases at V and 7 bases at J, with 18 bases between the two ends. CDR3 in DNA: TGTGCCAGCAGCCAAGATTTTAGTGGGGGAGCGGGTGGCTACACCTTC. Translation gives CASSQDFSGGAGGYTF.

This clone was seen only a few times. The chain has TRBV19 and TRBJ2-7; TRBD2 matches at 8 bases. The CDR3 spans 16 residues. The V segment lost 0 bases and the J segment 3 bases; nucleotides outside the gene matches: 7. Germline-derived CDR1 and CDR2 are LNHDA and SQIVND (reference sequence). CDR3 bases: TGTGCCAGTAGTATAGACCCAGCGGGAGCGAACTACGAGCAGTACTTC. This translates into CASSIDPAGANYEQYF.

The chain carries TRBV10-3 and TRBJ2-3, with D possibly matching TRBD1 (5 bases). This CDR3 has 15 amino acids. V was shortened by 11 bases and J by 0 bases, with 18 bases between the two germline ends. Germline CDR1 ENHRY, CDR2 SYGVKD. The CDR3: CAAGPGRSSTDTQYF. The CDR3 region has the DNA TGTGCCGCAGGGCCGGGCAGGTCTAGCACAGATACGCAGTATTTT.

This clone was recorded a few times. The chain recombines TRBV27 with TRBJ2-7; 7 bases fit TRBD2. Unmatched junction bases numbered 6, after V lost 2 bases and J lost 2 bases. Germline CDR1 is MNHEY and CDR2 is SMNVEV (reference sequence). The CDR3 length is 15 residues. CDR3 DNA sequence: TGTGCCAGCAGTTTAGGGGGGGTGGACCCCTACGAGCAGTACTTC. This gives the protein CASSLGGVDPYEQYF.

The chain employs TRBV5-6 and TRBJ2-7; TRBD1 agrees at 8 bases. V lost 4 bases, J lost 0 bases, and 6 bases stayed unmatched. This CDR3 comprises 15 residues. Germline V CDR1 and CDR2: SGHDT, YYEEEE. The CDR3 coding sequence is TGTGCCAGCAGCCTCGGGACAGGAGTCTCCTACGAGCAGTACTTC. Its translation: CASSLGTGVSYEQYF.